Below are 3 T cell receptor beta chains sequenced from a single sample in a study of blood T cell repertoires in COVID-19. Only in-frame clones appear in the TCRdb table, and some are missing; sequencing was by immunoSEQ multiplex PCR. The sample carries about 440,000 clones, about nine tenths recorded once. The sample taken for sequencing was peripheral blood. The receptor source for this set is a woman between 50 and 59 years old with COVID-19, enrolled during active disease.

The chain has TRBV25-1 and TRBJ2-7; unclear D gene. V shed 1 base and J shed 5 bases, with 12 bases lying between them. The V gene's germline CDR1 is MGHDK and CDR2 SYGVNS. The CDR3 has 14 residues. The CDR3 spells CASSEFGRRDEQYF. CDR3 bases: TGTGCCAGCAGTGAATTTGGAAGACGGGACGAGCAGTACTTC.

The CDR3 sequence is CASSPTAIGGYTF. Here the CDR3 DNA reads TGTGCCAGCAGCCCCACAGCAATTGGGGGCTACACCTTC. The chain joins TRBV5-4 to TRBJ1-2; unclear D gene. CDR1 SGHNT and CDR2 YYREEE come from the germline V gene (reference sequence). The CDR3 consists of 13 residues. V gave up 4 bases and J gave up 8 bases, with 15 bases separating them. Full variable domain (outside the CDR3, taken from reference TRBV5-4 and TRBJ1-2): ETGVTQSPTHLIKTRGQQVTLRCSSQSGHNTVSWYQQALGQGPQFIFQYYREEENGRGNFPPRFSGLQFPNYSSELNVNALELDDSALYLCASSPTAIGGYTFGSGTRLTVV.

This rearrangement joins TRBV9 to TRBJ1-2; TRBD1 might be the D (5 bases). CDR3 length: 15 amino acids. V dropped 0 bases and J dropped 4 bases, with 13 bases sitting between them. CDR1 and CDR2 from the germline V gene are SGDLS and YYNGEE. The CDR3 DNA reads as TGTGCCAGCAGCGTAGGGCAGGGCACTTTCTATGGCTACACCTTC. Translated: CASSVGQGTFYGYTF.